This entry lists 29 T cell receptor beta chains sequenced from one sample in a study of shared clonotypes between healthy human individuals. Sequenced by immunoSEQ multiplex PCR; TCRdb stores in-frame clones only, minus some. Here the sample spans some 580,000 clones, 95% to 98% being singletons. Only CD45RO-negative cells positively selected for CCR7 counted as naive CD8 cells, so terminally differentiated effector memory CD45RA+ cells were excluded. The sample comprised naive CD8+ T cells sorted from blood. Receptors were obtained from a young man in good health.

This chain connects TRBV19 to TRBJ2-1, with a weak D call TRBD2 (6 bases). The CDR3 has 15 amino acids. Germline values: CDR1 LNHDA, CDR2 SQIVND (reference sequence). The V gene lost 6 bases and the J gene lost 3 bases, with 15 bases spanning the gap. CDR3 residues: CASRSGATRYNEQFF. Written as DNA, the CDR3 is TGTGCCAGTAGATCGGGAGCGACCCGCTACAATGAGCAGTTCTTC.

In DNA, the CDR3 is TGCGCCAGCAGCTTGTGGCTAGCGGGAGGCCAAGAGACCCAGTACTTC. As protein: CASSLWLAGGQETQYF. The chain links TRBV5-1 to TRBJ2-5; 11 bases align to TRBD2. This CDR3 comprises 16 residues. V dropped 1 base and J dropped 1; count of bases not matched to a gene: 3. Germline V CDR1 and CDR2: SGHRS, YFSETQ.

The chain carries TRBV9 and TRBJ2-3, with D perhaps TRBD2 (6 bases). The germline CDR1 and CDR2 sequences are SGDLS and YYNGEE. This CDR3 is 17 amino acids long. V lost 1 base and J lost 2, with 17 bases in between. CDR3 bases: TGTGCCAGCAGCGTAACCCAGGGACTCGCGAACACAGATACGCAGTATTTT. It translates to CASSVTQGLANTDTQYF.

The chain combines TRBV5-1 with TRBJ2-4; a weak D match, TRBD2 (6 bases). The CDR3 loop spans 17 amino acids. V was trimmed by 2 bases and J by 1 base, leaving 16 bases between them. Germline V lookup: CDR1 SGHRS, CDR2 YFSETQ. CDR3 DNA: TGCGCCAGCAGCTTAGTAGCGGTCGAAGGGGCCAAAAACATTCAGTACTTC. Its translation is CASSLVAVEGAKNIQYF.

V is TRBV9 and J is TRBJ2-5; D may be TRBD1 or TRBD2 (5 bases each). Germline CDR1 and CDR2: SGDLS and YYNGEE. There are 15 residues in the CDR3. Trimming took 0 bases from V and 5 from J, leaving 14 bases between them. DNA for the CDR3: TGTGCCAGCAGCGTAGTTGGGACGGCCCCCGAGACCCAGTACTTC. Amino acid sequence: CASSVVGTAPETQYF.

The genes are TRBV2 and TRBJ2-4; TRBD2 is a possible D gene (5 bases). CDR3 length equals 16 residues. Germline values: CDR1 SNHLY, CDR2 FYNNEI. V gave up 3 bases and J gave up 8 bases, with 20 bases separating them. The CDR3 region has the DNA TGTGCCAGCAGTGACTCTACGCAGGTGGGGAGTGACATTCAGTACTTC. This gives the protein CASSDSTQVGSDIQYF.

The chain combines TRBV4-2 with TRBJ2-7; no reliable D call. Germline CDR1 and CDR2: LGHNA and YNFKEQ. Trimming took off 0 bases at V and 7 bases at J, with 16 bases between the two ends. The CDR3 runs to 15 residues. CDR3 sequence: CASSQDVGQTREQYF. The DNA for the CDR3 is TGTGCCAGCAGCCAAGATGTAGGGCAAACGCGTGAGCAGTACTTC.

This chain connects TRBV9 to TRBJ2-5; tentative D call: TRBD1 (5 bases). With 3 bases removed from V and 0 bases from J, the gap between germline ends came to 9 bases. The CDR3 loop spans 14 amino acids. The germline V gene encodes CDR1 SGDLS and CDR2 YYNGEE. CDR3 coding DNA: TGTGCCAGCAGCGAGACAGTTAACCAAGAGACCCAGTACTTC. Translated, it gives CASSETVNQETQYF. The full variable domain, rest sourced from reference TRBV9 and TRBJ2-5, is DSGVTQTPKHLITATGQRVTLRCSPRSGDLSVYWYQQSLDQGLQFLIQYYNGEERAKGNILERFSAQQFPDLHSELNLSSLELGDSALYFCASSETVNQETQYFGPGTRLLVL.

J is TRBJ2-5 and V is TRBV5-6; 7 nucleotides agree with TRBD1. CDR3 length: 14 amino acids. With 5 bases clipped from V and 5 bases from J, the junction kept 9 bases outside the gene matches. Germline CDR1 SGHDT, CDR2 YYEEEE. CDR3 protein: CASSIGQVGETQYF. As DNA, the CDR3 is TGTGCCAGCAGTATCGGACAGGTCGGGGAGACCCAGTACTTC.

This clone was seen only once. J is TRBJ1-2 and V is TRBV2; TRBD1 is a possible D gene (5 bases). V was cut by 3 bases and J by 6 bases, with 14 bases left in between. Germline values: CDR1 SNHLY, CDR2 FYNNEI. The CDR3 has 14 amino acids. CDR3: CASSDTGRANGYTF. As DNA, the CDR3 is TGTGCCAGCAGTGATACGGGCAGGGCGAATGGCTACACCTTC.

J is TRBJ2-1 and V is TRBV13, with 7 positions matching TRBD2. From germline, CDR1 is PRHDT and CDR2 FYEKMQ (reference sequence). J lost 6 bases, V lost 3 bases, and 8 bases had no gene match. The CDR3 contains 15 residues. The CDR3 DNA reads as TGTGCCAGCAGCTTTTGGGGGGGTTCTCTCAATGAGCAGTTCTTC. Residues: CASSFWGGSLNEQFF.

The rearrangement uses TRBV18 and TRBJ2-3; D unresolved. This CDR3 has 16 amino acids. Germline CDR1 KGHSH, CDR2 LQKENI. V lost 0 bases and J lost 0, with 10 bases in between. The CDR3 DNA reads TGTGCCAGCTCACCACCGAAGGAACCTAGCACAGATACGCAGTATTTT. Protein product: CASSPPKEPSTDTQYF.

The rearrangement uses TRBV6-5 and TRBJ2-5; D perhaps matches TRBD2 (6 bases). V gave up 0 bases and J gave up 4 bases, with 12 bases separating them. Germline CDR1 is MNHEY and CDR2 is SVGAGI. This CDR3 has 15 residues. The CDR3 is CASSYSTGLLETQYF. The DNA for the CDR3 is TGTGCCAGCAGTTACTCCACGGGACTTTTAGAGACCCAGTACTTC.

The chain recombines TRBV15 with TRBJ2-6; D unclear. This CDR3 has 17 amino acids. With 4 bases removed from V and 0 bases from J, the gap between germline ends came to 13 bases. Germline V lookup: CDR1 LNHNV, CDR2 YYDKDF (reference sequence). In DNA form, the CDR3 reads TGTGCCACCAGCACCTCCTGGGCACGCTCTGGGGCCAACGTCCTGACTTTC. Protein sequence: CATSTSWARSGANVLTF. The complete variable domain, with remaining parts taken from reference TRBV15 and TRBJ2-6, reads DAMVIQNPRYQVTQFGKPVTLSCSQTLNHNVMYWYQQKSSQAPKLLFHYYDKDFNNEADTPDNFQSRRPNTSFCFLDIRSPGLGDTAMYLCATSTSWARSGANVLTFGAGSRLTVL.

The chain is built from TRBV6-5 and TRBJ1-1; D uncertain. This CDR3 is built from 13 residues. With 10 bases removed from V and 1 base from J, the gap between germline ends came to 13 bases. Germline-derived CDR1 and CDR2 are MNHEY and SVGAGI. For the CDR3, the DNA is TGTGCCACCCAAATTCAGGCGAACACTGAAGCTTTCTTT. Its protein is CATQIQANTEAFF.

V gene TRBV6-1 combines with J gene TRBJ2-7, with TRBD2 as a possible D gene (5 bases). V was pared by 4 bases and J by 3 bases, with 19 bases between. Germline CDR1 reads MNHNS; CDR2 reads SASEGT. The CDR3 consists of 16 residues. For the CDR3, the DNA is TGTGCCAGCAGTGGGCCGGGGTCTGGGCACTTCTACGAGCAGTACTTC. Protein sequence: CASSGPGSGHFYEQYF.

The V gene is TRBV10-2, the J gene TRBJ2-7; a possible D gene is TRBD2 (6 bases). Trimming removed 7 bases at V and 0 bases at J, with 7 bases between. Germline CDR1 reads WSHSY; CDR2 reads SAAADI. This CDR3 spans 12 amino acids. Here the CDR3 reads CASTGDSYEQYF. CDR3 DNA sequence: TGCGCCAGCACGGGGGACTCCTACGAGCAGTACTTC.

The V call is TRBV28, the J call TRBJ1-2, with D unresolved. Germline-derived CDR1 and CDR2 are MDHEN and SYDVKM. This CDR3 contains 13 residues. Deletions cut 6 bases from V and 6 bases from J, with 14 bases between. Here the CDR3 DNA reads TGTGCCAGCAGCGGACCAATATACGATGGCTACACCTTC. Residues: CASSGPIYDGYTF.

The chain employs TRBV27 and TRBJ1-4; possible D gene TRBD1, 5 bases. The CDR3 length is 15 residues. The germline V gene encodes CDR1 MNHEY and CDR2 SMNVEV (reference sequence). Trimming cost V 1 base and J 8 bases, with 14 bases left between them. CDR3 sequence reads: CASSLFWGTGEKLFF. CDR3 nucleotide sequence: TGTGCCAGCAGTTTATTCTGGGGCACGGGGGAAAAACTGTTTTTT.

This sequence joins TRBV7-2 and TRBJ2-5; D is unclear. CDR3 length equals 14 residues. V gave up 0 bases and J gave up 4 bases, with 9 bases separating them. CDR1 is SGHTA, CDR2 FQGNSA, per germline. The CDR3 region has the DNA TGTGCCAGCAGCTTAGCGATTTCAGGAGAGACCCAGTACTTC. Translated, it gives CASSLAISGETQYF.

This chain links TRBV9 with TRBJ2-5; D may be TRBD1 (6 bases). Trimming took off 3 bases at V and 5 bases at J, with 17 bases between the two ends. This CDR3 spans 15 amino acids. CDR1 SGDLS and CDR2 YYNGEE come from the germline V gene. CDR3: CASSAGQTVGETQYF. Here the CDR3 DNA reads TGTGCCAGCAGCGCCGGACAGACGGTAGGGGAGACCCAGTACTTC.

As for this clone: The junction shows a germline mismatch at one end, possibly a read error. V is TRBV11-2 and J is TRBJ2-7, with D possibly being TRBD1 (6 bases). CDR1 and CDR2 (germline): SGHAT, FQNNGV. The CDR3 is 16 amino acids. The CDR3 DNA reads as TGTGCCAGCACCTTATCCGGCGAGGGGGACTCCTACGAGCAGTACTTC. This translates into CASTLSGEGDSYEQYF.

The J gene is TRBJ2-4, the V gene TRBV5-1; TRBD1 aligns across 7 bases. The germline CDR1 and CDR2 sequences are SGHRS and YFSETQ. The V segment lost 4 bases and the J segment 1 base; nucleotides outside the gene matches: 8. CDR3 length: 16 residues. The CDR3 sequence is CASSNLGQDAKNIQYF. DNA of the CDR3: TGCGCCAGCAGCAACCTCGGACAGGACGCCAAAAACATTCAGTACTTC. Full variable domain (missing parts from reference TRBV5-1 and TRBJ2-4): KAGVTQTPRYLIKTRGQQVTLSCSPISGHRSVSWYQQTPGQGLQFLFEYFSETQRNKGNFPGRFSGRQFSNSRSEMNVSTLELGDSALYLCASSNLGQDAKNIQYFGAGTRLSVL.

The genes are TRBV27 and TRBJ2-6; D is unresolved. Deletions cut 2 bases from V and 0 bases from J, with 5 bases between. The CDR3 sequence is 15 residues long. CDR1 and CDR2 from the germline V gene are MNHEY and SMNVEV (reference sequence). CDR3 DNA sequence: TGTGCCAGCAGTTTAAGAAGCTCTGGGGCCAACGTCCTGACTTTC. As protein: CASSLRSSGANVLTF.

CDR3 loop: CASRLATPGQGVSYEQYF. The CDR3 DNA is TGTGCAAGTCGCTTAGCTACTCCGGGACAGGGAGTATCCTACGAGCAGTACTTC. V and J are TRBV12-2 and TRBJ2-7; TRBD1, the D gene given by the table, was not confirmed from the DNA. TRBV12-2 constitutes a pseudogene. This CDR3 spans 18 amino acids.

This rearrangement joins TRBV6-6 to TRBJ2-7; maybe TRBD2 (6 bases). Germline CDR1 reads MNHNY; CDR2 reads SVGAGI (reference sequence). The V and J ends lost 2 bases and 3 bases respectively, with 14 bases between them. This CDR3 is built from 15 residues. CDR3 region: CASSYEWEALYEQYF. The CDR3 DNA is TGTGCCAGCAGTTACGAGTGGGAGGCTCTCTACGAGCAGTACTTC.

Turning to this clone: Other DNA sequences in this specimen translate into the identical CDR3. This chain joins TRBV7-9 and TRBJ2-7, with unresolved D. The germline gives CDR1 SEHNR, CDR2 FQNEAQ (reference sequence). This CDR3 spans 11 amino acids. V gave up 5 bases and J gave up 3 bases, with 5 bases separating them. CDR3 amino acids: CASSPLYEQYF. The CDR3 DNA reads as TGTGCCAGCAGCCCCCTCTACGAGCAGTACTTC.

In its sample, this clone was seen once. V usage is TRBV7-9 and J usage is TRBJ2-7; D call uncertain. Germline V gene sequence: CDR1 SEHNR, CDR2 FQNEAQ (reference sequence). The V gene lost 5 bases and the J gene lost 2 bases, with 16 bases spanning the gap. The CDR3 has 15 residues. The CDR3 protein is CASSGRTQGTYEQYF. The CDR3 DNA reads TGTGCCAGCAGCGGACGGACCCAAGGGACCTACGAGCAGTACTTC.

The chain recombines TRBV6-6 with TRBJ2-1; 9 positions match TRBD2. J lost 4 bases, V lost 6 bases, and 7 bases had no gene match. Germline lookup yields CDR1 MNHNY and CDR2 SVGAGI (reference sequence). This CDR3 comprises 15 residues. The CDR3 DNA sequence: TGTGCCAGCAGCCCCCGCGGGGGGGCATACAATGAGCAGTTCTTC. This encodes CASSPRGGAYNEQFF.